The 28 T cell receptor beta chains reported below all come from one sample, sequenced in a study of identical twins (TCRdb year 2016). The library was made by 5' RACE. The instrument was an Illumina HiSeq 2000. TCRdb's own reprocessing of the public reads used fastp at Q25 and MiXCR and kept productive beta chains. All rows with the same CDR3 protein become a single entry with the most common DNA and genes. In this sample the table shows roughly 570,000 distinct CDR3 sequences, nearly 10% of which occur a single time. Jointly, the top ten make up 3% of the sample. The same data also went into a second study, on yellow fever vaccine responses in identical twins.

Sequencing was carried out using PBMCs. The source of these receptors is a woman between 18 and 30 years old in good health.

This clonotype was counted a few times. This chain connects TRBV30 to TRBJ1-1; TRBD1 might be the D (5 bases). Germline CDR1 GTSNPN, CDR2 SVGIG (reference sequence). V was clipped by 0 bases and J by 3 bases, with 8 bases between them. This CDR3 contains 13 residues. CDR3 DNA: TGTGCCTGGAGTGTAGGGGTATACACTGAAGCTTTCTTT. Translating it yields CAWSVGVYTEAFF.

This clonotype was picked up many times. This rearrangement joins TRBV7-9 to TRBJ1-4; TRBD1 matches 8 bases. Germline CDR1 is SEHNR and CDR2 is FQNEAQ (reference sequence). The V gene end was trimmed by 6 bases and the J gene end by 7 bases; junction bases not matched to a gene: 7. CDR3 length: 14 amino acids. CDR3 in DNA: TGTGCCAGCAGTCTAACAGGGGGATTTGAAAAACTGTTTTTT. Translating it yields CASSLTGGFEKLFF.

The CDR3 reads CASSPPTSGIGEQFF. The DNA of the CDR3 is TGTGCCAGCAGTCCCCCGACTAGCGGGATCGGTGAGCAGTTCTTC. The chain recombines TRBV6-2 or TRBV6-3 with TRBJ2-1; 11 bases are a match to TRBD2. Germline trimming cut 5 bases from V and 9 bases from J; bases unmatched to any gene: 9. The length of the CDR3 is 15 residues. Germline V gives CDR1 MNHEY, CDR2 SVGEGT.

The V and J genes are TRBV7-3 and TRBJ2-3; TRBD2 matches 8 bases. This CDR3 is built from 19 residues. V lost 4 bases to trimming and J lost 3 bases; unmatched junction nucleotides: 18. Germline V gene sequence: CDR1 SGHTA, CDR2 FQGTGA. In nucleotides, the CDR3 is TGTGCCAGCAGCTCCAGAGGGGGAGCGGGAGTTAGGGGAACAGATACGCAGTATTTT. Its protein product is CASSSRGGAGVRGTDTQYF.

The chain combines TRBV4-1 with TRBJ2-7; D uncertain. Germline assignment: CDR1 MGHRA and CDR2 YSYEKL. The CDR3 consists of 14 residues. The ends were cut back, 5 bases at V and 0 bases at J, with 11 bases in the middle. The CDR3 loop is CASSVSPDSYEQYF. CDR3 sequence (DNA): TGCGCCAGCAGCGTTTCCCCAGACTCCTACGAGCAGTACTTC.

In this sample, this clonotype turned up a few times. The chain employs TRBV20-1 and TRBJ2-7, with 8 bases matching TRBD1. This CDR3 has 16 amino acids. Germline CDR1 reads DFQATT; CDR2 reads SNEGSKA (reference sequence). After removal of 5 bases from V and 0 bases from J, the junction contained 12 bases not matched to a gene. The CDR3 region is CSAPTRTGTISYEQYF. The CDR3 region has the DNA TGCAGTGCTCCAACTCGGACAGGGACGATCTCCTACGAGCAGTACTTC.

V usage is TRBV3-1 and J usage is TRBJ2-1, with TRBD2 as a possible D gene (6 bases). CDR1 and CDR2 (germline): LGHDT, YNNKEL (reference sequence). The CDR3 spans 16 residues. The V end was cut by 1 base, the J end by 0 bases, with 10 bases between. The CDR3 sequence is CASSQGVGSSYNEQFF. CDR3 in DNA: TGTGCCAGCAGCCAAGGTGTCGGGAGCTCCTACAATGAGCAGTTCTTC.

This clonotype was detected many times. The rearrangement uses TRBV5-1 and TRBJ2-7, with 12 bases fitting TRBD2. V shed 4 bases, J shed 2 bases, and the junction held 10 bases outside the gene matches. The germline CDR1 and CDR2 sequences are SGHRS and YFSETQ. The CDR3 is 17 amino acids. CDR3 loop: CASSLPGLAGDTYEQYF. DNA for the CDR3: TGCGCCAGCAGCCTACCGGGACTAGCGGGTGACACCTACGAGCAGTACTTC. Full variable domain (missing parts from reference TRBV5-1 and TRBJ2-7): KAGVTQTPRYLIKTRGQQVTLSCSPISGHRSVSWYQQTPGQGLQFLFEYFSETQRNKGNFPGRFSGRQFSNSRSEMNVSTLELGDSALYLCASSLPGLAGDTYEQYFGPGTRLTVT.

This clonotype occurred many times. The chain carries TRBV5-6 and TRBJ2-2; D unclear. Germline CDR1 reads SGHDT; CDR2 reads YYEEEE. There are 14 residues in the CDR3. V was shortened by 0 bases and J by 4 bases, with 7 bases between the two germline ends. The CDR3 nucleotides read TGTGCCAGCAGCTTGGGGGCCGGCACCGGGGAGCTGTTTTTT. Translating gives CASSLGAGTGELFF.

CDR3 region: CASSQVSSSGISFNEQFF. Written as DNA, the CDR3 is TGTGCCAGCAGCCAAGTAAGTTCAAGCGGGATCTCTTTCAATGAGCAGTTCTTC. The chain employs TRBV4-2 and TRBJ2-1; 7 bases are a match to TRBD2. This CDR3 spans 18 amino acids. Unmatched junction bases numbered 15, after V lost 1 base and J lost 6 bases. The V gene's germline CDR1 is LGHNA and CDR2 YNFKEQ.

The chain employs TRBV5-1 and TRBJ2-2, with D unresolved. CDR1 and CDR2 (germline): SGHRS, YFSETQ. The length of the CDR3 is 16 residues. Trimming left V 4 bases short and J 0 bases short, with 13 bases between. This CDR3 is CASSPGSRTNTGELFF. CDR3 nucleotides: TGCGCCAGCAGCCCAGGTTCGCGGACGAACACCGGGGAGCTGTTTTTT.

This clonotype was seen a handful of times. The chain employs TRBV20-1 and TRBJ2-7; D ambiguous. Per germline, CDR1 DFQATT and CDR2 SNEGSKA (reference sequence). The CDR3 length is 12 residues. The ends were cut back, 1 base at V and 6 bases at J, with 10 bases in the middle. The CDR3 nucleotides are TGCAGTGCTAGAGTAGTGGGGTTCGAGCAGTACTTC. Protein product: CSARVVGFEQYF.

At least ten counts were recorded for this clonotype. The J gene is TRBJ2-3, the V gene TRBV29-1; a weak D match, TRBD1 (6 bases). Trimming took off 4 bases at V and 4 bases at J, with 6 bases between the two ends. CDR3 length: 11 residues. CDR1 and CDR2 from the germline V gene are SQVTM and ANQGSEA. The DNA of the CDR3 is TGCAGCGTTGGGACAGCAGATACGCAGTATTTT. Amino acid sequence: CSVGTADTQYF.

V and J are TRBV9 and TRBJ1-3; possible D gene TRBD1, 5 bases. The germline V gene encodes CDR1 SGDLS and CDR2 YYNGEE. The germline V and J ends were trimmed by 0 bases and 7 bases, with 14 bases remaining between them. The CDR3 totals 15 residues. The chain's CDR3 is CASSVGWQGDNTIYF. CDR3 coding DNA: TGTGCCAGCAGCGTAGGTTGGCAGGGTGACAACACCATATATTTT.

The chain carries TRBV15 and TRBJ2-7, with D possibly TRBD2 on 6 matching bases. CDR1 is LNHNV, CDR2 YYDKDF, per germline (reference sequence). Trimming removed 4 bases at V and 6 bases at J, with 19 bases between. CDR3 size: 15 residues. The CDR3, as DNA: TGTGCCACCAGCAACCCCGCGGCGTTGGGAGGCGAGCAGTACTTC. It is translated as CATSNPAALGGEQYF.

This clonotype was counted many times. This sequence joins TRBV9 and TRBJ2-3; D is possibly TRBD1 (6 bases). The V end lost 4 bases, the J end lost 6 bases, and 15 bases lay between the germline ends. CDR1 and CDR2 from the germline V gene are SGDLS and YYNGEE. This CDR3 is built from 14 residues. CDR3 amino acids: CASSLDSRGDTQYF. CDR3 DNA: TGTGCCAGCAGCCTTGACTCCAGGGGTGATACGCAGTATTTT.

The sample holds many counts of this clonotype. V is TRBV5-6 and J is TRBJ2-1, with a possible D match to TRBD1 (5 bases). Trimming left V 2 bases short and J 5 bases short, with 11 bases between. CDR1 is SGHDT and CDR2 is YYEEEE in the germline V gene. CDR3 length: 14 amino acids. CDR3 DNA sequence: TGTGCCAGCAGCTTCTTTGGGGCTAACAATGAGCAGTTCTTC. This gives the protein CASSFFGANNEQFF. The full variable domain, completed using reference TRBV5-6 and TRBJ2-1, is DAGVTQSPTHLIKTRGQQVTLRCSPKSGHDTVSWYQQALGQGPQFIFQYYEEEERQRGNFPDRFSGHQFPNYSSELNVNALLLGDSALYLCASSFFGANNEQFFGPGTRLTVL.

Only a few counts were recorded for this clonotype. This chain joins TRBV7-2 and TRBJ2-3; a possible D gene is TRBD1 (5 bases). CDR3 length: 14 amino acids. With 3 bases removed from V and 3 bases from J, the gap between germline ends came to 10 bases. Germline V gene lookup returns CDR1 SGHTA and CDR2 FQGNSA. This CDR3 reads CASSFVGPTDTQYF. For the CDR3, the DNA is TGTGCCAGCAGCTTTGTGGGGCCGACAGATACGCAGTATTTT. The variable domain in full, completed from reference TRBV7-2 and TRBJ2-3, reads GAGVSQSPSNKVTEKGKDVELRCDPISGHTALYWYRQSLGQGLEFLIYFQGNSAPDKSGLPSDRFSAERTGGSVSTLTIQRTQQEDSAVYLCASSFVGPTDTQYFGPGTRLTVL.

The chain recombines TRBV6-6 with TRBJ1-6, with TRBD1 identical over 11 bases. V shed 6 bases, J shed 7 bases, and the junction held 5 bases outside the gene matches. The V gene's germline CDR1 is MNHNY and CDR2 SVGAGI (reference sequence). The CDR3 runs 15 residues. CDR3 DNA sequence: TGTGCCAGCAGAGGGACAGGGGGGGGCAATTCACCCCTCCACTTT. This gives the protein CASRGTGGGNSPLHF.

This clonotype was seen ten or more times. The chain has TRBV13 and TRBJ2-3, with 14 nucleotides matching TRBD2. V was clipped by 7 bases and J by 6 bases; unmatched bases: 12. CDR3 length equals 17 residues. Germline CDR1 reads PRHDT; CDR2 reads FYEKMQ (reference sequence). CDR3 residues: CASNLWTSGGPGDTQYF. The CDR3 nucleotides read TGTGCCAGCAACCTTTGGACTAGCGGGGGGCCAGGGGATACGCAGTATTTT.

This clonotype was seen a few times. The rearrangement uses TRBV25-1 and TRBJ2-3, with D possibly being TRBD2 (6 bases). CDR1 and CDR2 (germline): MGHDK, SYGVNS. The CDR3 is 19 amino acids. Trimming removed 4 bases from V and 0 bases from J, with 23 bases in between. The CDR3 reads CASSAPLGGTGSSTDTQYF. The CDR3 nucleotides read TGTGCCAGCAGTGCACCTCTTGGGGGGACGGGCTCCAGCACAGATACGCAGTATTTT.

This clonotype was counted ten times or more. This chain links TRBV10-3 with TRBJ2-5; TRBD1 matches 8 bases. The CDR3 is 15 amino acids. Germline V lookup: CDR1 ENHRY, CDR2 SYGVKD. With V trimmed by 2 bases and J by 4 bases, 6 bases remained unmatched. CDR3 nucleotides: TGTGCCATCAGTGAGGGGACAGGAAGGGCAGAGACCCAGTACTTC. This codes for CAISEGTGRAETQYF.

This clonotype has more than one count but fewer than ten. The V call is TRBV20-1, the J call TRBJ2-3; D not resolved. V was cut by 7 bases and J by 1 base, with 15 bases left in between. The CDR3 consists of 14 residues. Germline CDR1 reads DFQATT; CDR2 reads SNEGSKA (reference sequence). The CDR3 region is CSERYSVRTDTQYF. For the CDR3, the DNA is TGCAGTGAAAGATATTCGGTCCGCACAGATACGCAGTATTTT.

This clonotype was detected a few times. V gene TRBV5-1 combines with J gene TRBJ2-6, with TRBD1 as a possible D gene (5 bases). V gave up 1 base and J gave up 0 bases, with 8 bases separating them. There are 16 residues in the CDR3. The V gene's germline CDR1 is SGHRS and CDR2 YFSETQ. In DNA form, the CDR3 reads TGCGCCAGCAGCTTGACAGGAGACTCTGGGGCCAACGTCCTGACTTTC. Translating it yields CASSLTGDSGANVLTF.

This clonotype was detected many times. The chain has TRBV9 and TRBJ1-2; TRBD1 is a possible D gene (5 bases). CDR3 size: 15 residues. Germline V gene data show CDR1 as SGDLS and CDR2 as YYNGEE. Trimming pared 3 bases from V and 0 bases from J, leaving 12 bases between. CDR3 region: CASSAEAGANYGYTF. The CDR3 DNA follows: TGTGCCAGCAGCGCTGAGGCGGGGGCTAACTATGGCTACACCTTC.

As DNA, the CDR3 is TGTGCCAGCAACAGCCCTTGGGACACGGAGGGCGGGAACCAAGAGACCCAGTACTTC. The encoded protein is CASNSPWDTEGGNQETQYF. The chain links TRBV2 to TRBJ2-5; D tentatively fits TRBD1 or TRBD2 (6 bases each). The CDR3 consists of 19 residues. The V end lost 7 bases, the J end lost 0 bases, and 27 bases lay between the germline ends. Per the germline V gene, CDR1 is SNHLY and CDR2 is FYNNEI.

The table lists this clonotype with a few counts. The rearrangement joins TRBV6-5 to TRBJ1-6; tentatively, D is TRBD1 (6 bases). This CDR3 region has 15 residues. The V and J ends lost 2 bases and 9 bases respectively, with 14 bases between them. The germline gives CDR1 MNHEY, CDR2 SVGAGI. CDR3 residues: CASSYMGGTGSPLHF. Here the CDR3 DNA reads TGTGCCAGCAGTTACATGGGGGGCACGGGTTCACCCCTCCACTTT.

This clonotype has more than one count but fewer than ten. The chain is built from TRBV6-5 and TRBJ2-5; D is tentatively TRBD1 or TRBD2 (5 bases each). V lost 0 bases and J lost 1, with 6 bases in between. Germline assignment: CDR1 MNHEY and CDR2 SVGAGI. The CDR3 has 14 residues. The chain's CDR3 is CASSYSGPQETQYF. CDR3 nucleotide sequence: TGTGCCAGCAGTTACTCGGGACCCCAAGAGACCCAGTACTTC.